This TCR beta chain was sequenced during a study of identifying expanded T cells in peripheral blood. Study results and limitations: Roughly 2-week clone count variance significantly increased as total template count grew.

A note on this clone: Antigen unknown.

During the collection period, no donor immune events like infections were recorded. The germline V gene encodes CDR1 MNHGY and CDR2 SVAAGI. V gave up 3 bases and J gave up 0 bases, with 14 bases separating them. This CDR3 region has 16 residues. TCRdb's table, derived via immunoSEQ multiplex PCR, lists solely in-frame clones and lacks some. This sample has approximately 85,000 clones, with almost 85% found just once. The sequenced sample was blood. The source is a person aged 18 to 75 in good health. This chain links TRBV6-9 with TRBJ1-2; a possible D gene is TRBD1 (6 bases). This CDR3 reads CASSYPRQATNYGYTF. In DNA, the CDR3 is TGTGCCAGCAGTTACCCCCGACAGGCGACTAACTATGGCTACACCTTC.